Each of the 3 T cell receptor beta chains below was sequenced from the same sample in a study of beta chain features in type 1 diabetes. Expressed TCRB transcripts were sequenced after all isolated RNA was converted to cDNA. Assay used: immunoSEQ multiplex PCR; TCRdb lists only in-frame clones, some missing. In the table there are fewer than 450,000 clones, roughly 13% of which are singletons. These receptors have no identified antigens. Study-wide points: Type 1 diabetes patients had TCRB CDR3s that were shorter (moderately but significantly so) in all four CD4+ subsets.

Sequencing was carried out using naive CD4+ T cells from blood. The receptors here all came from a woman aged 18 to 35 with type 1 diabetes.

This clone was counted only a few times. This specimen includes other DNA sequences encoding the same CDR3. The chain combines TRBV28 with TRBJ2-5; 8 bases align to TRBD2. J lost 2 bases, V lost 2 bases, and 4 bases had no gene match. CDR1 and CDR2 from the germline V gene are MDHEN and SYDVKM. The CDR3 length is 15 residues. The CDR3 here is CASSLGGGLQETQYF. CDR3 coding DNA: TGTGCCAGCAGTTTAGGCGGGGGGCTTCAAGAGACCCAGTACTTC.

This clone was observed a handful of times. The chain has TRBV30 and TRBJ1-5, with TRBD1 as a possible D gene (6 bases). The V end lost 3 bases, the J end lost 3 bases, and 15 bases lay between the germline ends. The CDR3 is 15 amino acids. Germline V gene lookup returns CDR1 GTSNPN and CDR2 SVGIG (reference sequence). In nucleotides, the CDR3 is TGTGCCTGGAGGGAGTCAGGGGACACCAATCAGCCCCAGCATTTT. Protein: CAWRESGDTNQPQHF.

The table lists this clone with a few counts. The V and J genes are TRBV15 and TRBJ2-2; tentatively, D is TRBD2 (5 bases). Deletions cut 1 base from V and 6 bases from J, with 9 bases between. CDR3 length: 14 residues. The germline gives CDR1 LNHNV, CDR2 YYDKDF (reference sequence). CDR3 sequence reads: CATSRGGLAGELFF. The CDR3 bases are TGTGCCACCAGCAGAGGCGGGTTGGCCGGGGAGCTGTTTTTT.